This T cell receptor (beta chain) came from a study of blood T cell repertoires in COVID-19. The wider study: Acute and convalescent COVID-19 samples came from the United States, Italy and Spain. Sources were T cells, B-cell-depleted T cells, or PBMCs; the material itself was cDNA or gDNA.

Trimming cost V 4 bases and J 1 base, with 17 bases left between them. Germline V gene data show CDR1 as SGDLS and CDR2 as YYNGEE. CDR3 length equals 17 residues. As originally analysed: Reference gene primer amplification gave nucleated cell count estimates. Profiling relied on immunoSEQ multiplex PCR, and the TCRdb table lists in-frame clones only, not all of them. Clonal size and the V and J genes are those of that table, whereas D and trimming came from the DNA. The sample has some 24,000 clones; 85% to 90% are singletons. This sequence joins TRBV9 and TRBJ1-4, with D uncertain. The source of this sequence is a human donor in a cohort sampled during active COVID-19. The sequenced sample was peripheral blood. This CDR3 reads CASSTTGLTRTNEKLFF. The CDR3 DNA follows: TGTGCCAGCAGCACAACGGGATTGACAAGAACTAATGAAAAACTGTTTTTT.